The clone carrying this T cell receptor (beta chain) was found once. The target antigen is unknown. The treatment denotes: approximately 18 received Ad26.COV2.S at low or high dose, single or two shots; roughly five received placebo; per-sample allocation not given. It was on day 63 after the first vaccine or placebo injection that samples were taken. The sample belongs to a study of Ad26.COV2.S vaccination and SARS-CoV-2 variants. Study-wide context: Once or twice, 56 days apart, Ad26.COV2.S was delivered intramuscularly.

Some clones are missing from TCRdb's copy, which holds only in-frame ones; the method was immunoSEQ multiplex PCR. This repertoire shows some 500,000 clones, 80% to 90% found once; its top ten account for around 2.5%. Broader study findings: Measurement of non-spike TCR breadth gave similar results in vaccine and placebo recipients.

The sequenced sample was peripheral blood, obtained in a trial of Ad26.COV2.S vaccine versus placebo. The clonotype was recovered from a person aged 18-65 years who received the Ad26.COV2.S COVID-19 vaccine or a placebo.

CDR3 sequence reads: CASSLGPPSSGNTIYF. CDR3 DNA: TGCGCCAGCAGCTTGGGGCCTCCAAGCTCTGGAAACACCATATATTTT. The rearrangement joins TRBV5-1 to TRBJ1-3; D uncertain. The CDR3 consists of 16 residues. In germline, CDR1 is SGHRS, CDR2 YFSETQ. Trimming pared 0 bases from V and 0 bases from J, leaving 10 bases between.